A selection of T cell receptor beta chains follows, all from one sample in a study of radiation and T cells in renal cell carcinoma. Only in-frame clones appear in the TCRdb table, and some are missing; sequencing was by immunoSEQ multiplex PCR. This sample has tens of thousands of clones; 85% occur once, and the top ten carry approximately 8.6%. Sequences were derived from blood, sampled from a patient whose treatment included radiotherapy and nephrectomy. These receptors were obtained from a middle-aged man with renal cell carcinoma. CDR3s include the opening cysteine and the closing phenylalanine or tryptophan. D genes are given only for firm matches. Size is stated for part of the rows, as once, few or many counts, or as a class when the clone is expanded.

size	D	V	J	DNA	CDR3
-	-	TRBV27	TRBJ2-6	TGTGCCAGCAGTCGGGAAAGGGGGGCCAACGTCCTGACTTTC	CASSRERGANVLTF
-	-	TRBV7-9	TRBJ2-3	TGTGCCACGCGGGAATCGGGAGATACGCAGTATTTT	CATRESGDTQYF
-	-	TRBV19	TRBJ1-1	TGTGCCAGTAGTATGAAGGGGGACACTGAAGCTTTCTTT	CASSMKGDTEAFF
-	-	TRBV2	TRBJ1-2	TGTGCCAGCAGTGGGAGGGGGAGGTATGGCTACACCTTC	CASSGRGRYGYTF
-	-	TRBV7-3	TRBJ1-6	TGTGCCAGCAGCTTAAGGCAGGGCACACCCCTCCACTTT	CASSLRQGTPLHF
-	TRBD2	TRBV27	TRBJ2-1	TGTGCCAGCAGTTTTCGGCTAGCGGTTAAGGCCGGGCATGAGCAGTTCTTC	CASSFRLAVKAGHEQFF
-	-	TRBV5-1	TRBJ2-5	TGCGCCAGCAGCTTGGTCAGCCTTCAAGAGACCCAGTACTTC	CASSLVSLQETQYF
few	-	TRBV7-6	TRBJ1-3	TGTGCCAGCAGCCACTGGGCCGGCTCTGGAAACACCATATATTTT	CASSHWAGSGNTIYF
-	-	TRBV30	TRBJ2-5	TGTGCCTGCCTGTCTCGGGCAGAGTGGTACCAAGAGACCCAGTACTTC	CACLSRAEWYQETQYF
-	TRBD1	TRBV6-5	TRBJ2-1	TGTGCCAGCCTCGGGACAGGCCAAAATGCGGAGTTCTTC	CASLGTGQNAEFF
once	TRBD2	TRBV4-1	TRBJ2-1	TGCGCCAGCAGCCAAGATCTCACTAGCGGGATCTACTCGGGGAATGAGCAGTTCTTC	CASSQDLTSGIYSGNEQFF
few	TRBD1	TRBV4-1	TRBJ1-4	TGCGCCAGCAGCCAAGAGCTATCCCGGACAGGGCGAAAACTGTTTTTT	CASSQELSRTGRKLFF
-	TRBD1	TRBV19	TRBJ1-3	TGTGCCAGTAGCCGACAGGGGCCGTTCTCTGGAAACACCATATATTTT	CASSRQGPFSGNTIYF
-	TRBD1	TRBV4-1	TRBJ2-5	TGCGCCAGCAGCCGCGCCGGGACAGGGGGTGAGACCCAGTACTTC	CASSRAGTGGETQYF
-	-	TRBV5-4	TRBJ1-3	TGTGCCAGCAGCTTGTCGGACTTCTCTGGAAACACCATATATTTT	CASSLSDFSGNTIYF
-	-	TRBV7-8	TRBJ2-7	TGTGCCAGCAGCTCAGCCATCGGGGACGAGCAGTACTTC	CASSSAIGDEQYF
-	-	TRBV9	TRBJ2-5	TGTGCCAGCAGCGTAGGATGGGGGACCCAAGAGACCCAGTACTTC	CASSVGWGTQETQYF
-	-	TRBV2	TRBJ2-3	TGTGCCACTCTACAGGGCCGACTAACAGATACGCAGTATTTT	CATLQGRLTDTQYF
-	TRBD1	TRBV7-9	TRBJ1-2	TGTGCCAGCAGCCCGACAGGGGGCGGTTATGGCTACACCTTC	CASSPTGGGYGYTF
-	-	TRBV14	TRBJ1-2	TGTGCCAGCAGCCTGGGCAGAGACAACTATGGCTACACCTTC	CASSLGRDNYGYTF
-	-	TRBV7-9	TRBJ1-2	TGTGCCAGCAGCTTAGTAGGAGGGGCAAACTATGGCTACACCTTC	CASSLVGGANYGYTF
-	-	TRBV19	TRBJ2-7	TGTGCCAGTAGTGATGGGACGGCCGTGGAGCAGTACTTC	CASSDGTAVEQYF
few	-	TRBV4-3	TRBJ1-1	TGCGCCAGCAGCCAAGAATGGGAAATCGGAGCTTTCTTT	CASSQEWEIGAFF
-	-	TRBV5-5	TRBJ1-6	TGTGCCAGCAGCCCGTCGACAGCCACCTATTCACCCCTCCACTTT	CASSPSTATYSPLHF
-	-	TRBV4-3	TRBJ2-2	TGCGCCAGCAGCCCGTCCGACAGCACCGGGGAGCTGTTTTTT	CASSPSDSTGELFF
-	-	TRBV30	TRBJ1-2	TGTGCCTGGAGTAGTAGGGGGGGACGGCTAAACTATGGCTACACCTTC	CAWSSRGGRLNYGYTF
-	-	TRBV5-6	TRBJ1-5	TGTGCCAGCAGCTTGGCGGGGGCGCGCAATCAGCCCCAGCATTTT	CASSLAGARNQPQHF
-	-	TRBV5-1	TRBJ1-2	TGCGCCAGCAAAAGAGGGGGTGGCTACACCTTC	CASKRGGGYTF
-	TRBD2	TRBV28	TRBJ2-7	TGTGCCAGCAGTTTCGGGACTAGCGGGAGGTACTACGAGCAGTACTTC	CASSFGTSGRYYEQYF
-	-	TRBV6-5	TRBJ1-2	TGTGCCAGCAGCCCTCGGACAGTGGCTGGCTACACCTTC	CASSPRTVAGYTF
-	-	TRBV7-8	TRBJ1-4	TGTGCCAGCAGCTTAGTAGCCGCCGAAAAACTGTTTTTT	CASSLVAAEKLFF
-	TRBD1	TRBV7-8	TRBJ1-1	TGTGCCAGCAGCTCGGGACAGAGGGCTTTCTTT	CASSSGQRAFF
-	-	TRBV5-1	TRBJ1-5	TGCGCCAGCAGCTTGGGACCTAGTAGCAATCAGCCCCAGCATTTT	CASSLGPSSNQPQHF
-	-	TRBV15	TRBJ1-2	TGTGCCACCAGCAGAGAAGGGTACGGCTATGGCTACACCTTC	CATSREGYGYGYTF
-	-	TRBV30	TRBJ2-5	TGTGCCTGGAGTGCGGGTCGAGCGGAGACCCAGTACTTC	CAWSAGRAETQYF
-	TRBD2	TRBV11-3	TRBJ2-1	TGTGCCAGCAGCCCTACAGGGGCCCCAAGACTAGCGGGATACAATGAGCAGTTCTTC	CASSPTGAPRLAGYNEQFF
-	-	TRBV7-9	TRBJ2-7	TGTGCCAGCAGCTTTTCAAGCGGCTCCTACGAGCAGTACTTC	CASSFSSGSYEQYF
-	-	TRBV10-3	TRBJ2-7	TGTGCCATCAGTTCCCCCCTAGGCCACGAGCAGTACTTC	CAISSPLGHEQYF
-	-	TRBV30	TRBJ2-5	TGTGCCTGGAGTGTACTAAAGACCCAGTACTTC	CAWSVLKTQYF
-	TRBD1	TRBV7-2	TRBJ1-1	TGTGCCAGCAGCTTAGCAAGGTGGGGCAGGGGGCGCGGCACTGAAGCTTTCTTT	CASSLARWGRGRGTEAFF
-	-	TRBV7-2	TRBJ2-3	TGTGCCAGCAGCTTCCGAGATACGCAGTATTTT	CASSFRDTQYF
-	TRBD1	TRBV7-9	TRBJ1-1	TGTGCCAGCAGCCTAGTAGGGGGCCGGTACACTGAAGCTTTCTTT	CASSLVGGRYTEAFF
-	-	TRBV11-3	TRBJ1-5	TGTGCCAGCAGCTTAAGTTGCCTAGACGCTCGGGGCTATCGCAATCAGCCCCAGCATTTT	CASSLSCLDARGYRNQPQHF
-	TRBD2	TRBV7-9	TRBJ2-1	TGTGCCAGCAGCCCGCGGAGCGGGGGGTACAATGAGCAGTTCTTC	CASSPRSGGYNEQFF
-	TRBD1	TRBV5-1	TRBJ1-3	TGCGCCAGCAGCCTAGGACAGGGGGCCTCTGGAAACACCATATATTTT	CASSLGQGASGNTIYF